What follows are 26 T cell receptor beta chains derived from one specimen sequenced in a study of naive and memory T cell subsets. Both TRBC1 and TRBC2 were covered by a beta constant-region primer of two equimolar oligonucleotides. TCRdb re-analysed the UMI-ligation and nested PCR reads in MiXCR, keeping a single row per CDR3 protein. This table has approximately 140,000 distinct CDR3 sequences, about a sixth appearing once. The specimen was naive CD4+ T cells from blood. These receptors were taken from a human donor in good health.

The table lists this clonotype with a few counts. V and J are TRBV29-1 and TRBJ2-1; D perhaps matches TRBD1 (5 bases). Trimming removed 6 bases at V and 2 bases at J, with 17 bases between. CDR1 is SQVTM and CDR2 is ANQGSEA in the germline V gene. This CDR3 comprises 15 residues. CDR3: CSVIIIQGPYNEQFF. In nucleotides, the CDR3 is TGCAGCGTCATAATTATCCAGGGCCCCTACAATGAGCAGTTCTTC.

This clonotype was seen ten or more times. The J gene is TRBJ2-2, the V gene TRBV29-1; 11 bases are a match to TRBD2. J was trimmed by 6 bases and V by 4 bases; bases with no gene match: 7. The CDR3 runs 15 residues. Germline V gene data show CDR1 as SQVTM and CDR2 as ANQGSEA. The DNA of the CDR3 is TGCAGCGTTGTCCGGACTAGCGGGTTCTCCGGGGAGCTGTTTTTT. Residues: CSVVRTSGFSGELFF.

This clonotype was picked up a small number of times. The CDR3 region is CSAPTETSEKLFF. The CDR3 nucleotides are TGCAGCGCCCCGACAGAGACAAGTGAAAAACTGTTTTTT. V is TRBV20-1 and J is TRBJ1-4, with D possibly TRBD1 on 5 matching bases. CDR3 length: 13 amino acids. Germline V CDR1 and CDR2: DFQATT, SNEGSKA (reference sequence).

The V gene is TRBV30, the J gene TRBJ2-7; 11 bases fit TRBD1. V was clipped by 0 bases and J by 6 bases; unmatched bases: 4. Germline CDR1 and CDR2: GTSNPN and SVGIG (reference sequence). The CDR3 length is 14 residues. CDR3 sequence: CAWSVGTGGLEQYF. CDR3 coding DNA: TGTGCCTGGAGTGTTGGGACAGGGGGTCTCGAGCAGTACTTC.

V and J are TRBV4-2 and TRBJ2-7; 12 nucleotides align to TRBD1. Trimming at V came to 2 bases and at J to 5 bases, leaving 4 bases not matched to a gene. Germline V gene data show CDR1 as LGHNA and CDR2 as YNFKEQ. The CDR3 sequence is 15 residues long. In nucleotides, the CDR3 is TGTGCCAGCAGCCAACCGGGACAGGGGGCCAACGAGCAGTACTTC. The encoded protein is CASSQPGQGANEQYF.

The chain combines TRBV29-1 with TRBJ2-7, with TRBD1 identical over 9 bases. Trimming removed 0 bases from V and 3 bases from J; junction bases left unmatched: 6. Per the germline V gene, CDR1 is SQVTM and CDR2 is ANQGSEA. This CDR3 has 15 amino acids. The CDR3 DNA follows: TGCAGCGTTGAAGATCAGGGGACAGGGTTCTACGAGCAGTACTTC. Translation: CSVEDQGTGFYEQYF.

The chain employs TRBV20-1 and TRBJ1-5, with D unclear. V lost 5 bases, J lost 3 bases, and 11 bases lay in between. The CDR3 consists of 13 residues. Germline lookup yields CDR1 DFQATT and CDR2 SNEGSKA (reference sequence). CDR3 amino acids: CSAADAPNQPQHF. The CDR3 DNA reads as TGCAGTGCTGCGGACGCGCCCAATCAGCCCCAGCATTTT.

This clonotype was recorded a few times. The chain links TRBV6-5 to TRBJ2-7; 12 bases are a match to TRBD1. The germline gives CDR1 MNHEY, CDR2 SVGAGI. The V segment lost 2 bases and the J segment 4 bases; nucleotides outside the gene matches: 3. The CDR3 has 15 amino acids. The CDR3 bases are TGTGCCAGCAGTTACGGGGACAGGGGGCGGTACGAGCAGTACTTC. Its protein product is CASSYGDRGRYEQYF.

The chain links TRBV6-5 to TRBJ1-2, with 8 bases matching TRBD1. Losses at the gene ends were 5 bases for V and 5 bases for J; bases not matched to a gene: 13. The CDR3 covers 16 residues. Germline V gene data show CDR1 as MNHEY and CDR2 as SVGAGI. Here the CDR3 reads CASSRTQDRAPYGYTF. Written as DNA, the CDR3 is TGTGCCAGCAGTCGAACCCAGGACAGGGCCCCTTATGGCTACACCTTC.

The chain joins TRBV15 to TRBJ2-6; the match to TRBD1 covers 10 bases. Germline lookup yields CDR1 LNHNV and CDR2 YYDKDF (reference sequence). V lost 6 bases and J lost 0; bases outside the gene matches: 8. CDR3 length: 18 residues. The DNA for the CDR3 is TGTGCCACCAGTTGGACAGGGGGACTAGGCTCTGGGGCCAACGTCCTGACTTTC. Translation: CATSWTGGLGSGANVLTF.

This clonotype turned up a few times. The chain employs TRBV12-3 or TRBV12-4 and TRBJ2-1; possible D gene TRBD2, 5 bases. V was shortened by 0 bases and J by 9 bases, with 9 bases between the two germline ends. The CDR3 has 13 amino acids. The CDR3 protein is CASSLAGRGEQFF. The CDR3, as DNA: TGTGCCAGCAGTTTAGCGGGGAGAGGTGAGCAGTTCTTC.

This clonotype appeared once. The CDR3 nucleotides are TGTGCCAGCCGAGACTATAGACTAGAGGACACCGGGGAGCTGTTTTTT. Its translation: CASRDYRLEDTGELFF. The V and J genes are TRBV6-5 and TRBJ2-2, with D possibly being TRBD2 (6 bases). The ends were cut back, 8 bases at V and 3 bases at J, with 19 bases in the middle. The CDR3 extends over 16 amino acids. Germline CDR1 is MNHEY and CDR2 is SVGAGI.

This clonotype has at least ten counts. V is TRBV10-2 and J is TRBJ2-3, with D perhaps TRBD1 (6 bases). There are 18 residues in the CDR3. Germline V gives CDR1 WSHSY, CDR2 SAAADI. V lost 2 bases to trimming and J lost 2 bases, with 20 bases between them. The CDR3 nucleotides are TGCGCCAGCAGTGAGACGTCAGGGGCTGGGGTATCCACAGATACGCAGTATTTT. It translates to CASSETSGAGVSTDTQYF.

In this sample, this clonotype turned up a few times. This sequence joins TRBV6-2 or TRBV6-3 and TRBJ2-2; no definite D call. The CDR3 has 16 amino acids. Trimming cost V 7 bases and J 5 bases, with 20 bases left between them. Germline V CDR1 and CDR2: MNHEY, SVGEGT. CDR3 loop: CASKRSVRTITGELFF. The CDR3 DNA reads TGTGCCAGCAAACGGTCCGTCCGTACTATTACCGGGGAGCTGTTTTTT.

This clonotype occurred once. This chain links TRBV18 with TRBJ2-5; a possible D gene is TRBD1 (5 bases). V was shortened by 1 base and J by 3 bases, with 6 bases between the two germline ends. Germline-derived CDR1 and CDR2 are KGHSH and LQKENI. The CDR3 sequence is 13 residues long. For the CDR3, the DNA is TGTGCCAGCTCACCACGCAGGGAAGAGACCCAGTACTTC. This gives the protein CASSPRREETQYF.

The genes are TRBV3-1 and TRBJ1-6, with 7 bases that match TRBD1. The CDR3 contains 13 residues. The germline V gene encodes CDR1 LGHDT and CDR2 YNNKEL (reference sequence). The J segment lost 15 bases and the V segment lost 4 bases, leaving 9 bases of the junction unmatched. CDR3 coding DNA: TGTGCCAGCAGCCGGGACAGTAGATACTTCCTCCACTTT. Translating gives CASSRDSRYFLHF. The variable domain in full, with the rest retrieved from reference TRBV3-1 and TRBJ1-6, is DTAVSQTPKYLVTQMGNDKSIKCEQNLGHDTMYWYKQDSKKFLKIMFSYNNKELIINETVPNRFSPKSPDKAHLNLHINSLELGDSAVYFCASSRDSRYFLHFGNGTRLTVT.

The CDR3 loop is CATAVGWEQFF. The CDR3 region has the DNA TGTGCCACCGCGGTGGGGTGGGAGCAGTTCTTC. The chain links TRBV10-3 to TRBJ2-1; D not certain. The CDR3 has 11 amino acids. Germline V lookup: CDR1 ENHRY, CDR2 SYGVKD. Trimming took 10 bases from V and 10 from J, leaving 14 bases between them.

The table lists this clonotype with a few counts. The V and J genes are TRBV29-1 and TRBJ1-2, with D unresolved. V gave up 3 bases and J gave up 8 bases, with 13 bases separating them. Germline V lookup: CDR1 SQVTM, CDR2 ANQGSEA. CDR3 size: 12 residues. The CDR3 loop is CSVESGLRGYTF. CDR3 coding DNA: TGCAGCGTTGAGTCGGGGTTAAGAGGCTACACCTTC.

A few counts support this clonotype. The chain links TRBV29-1 to TRBJ2-2; 10 bases match TRBD2. CDR1 is SQVTM and CDR2 is ANQGSEA in the germline V gene. The CDR3 is 15 residues long. V shed 2 bases, J shed 5 bases, and the junction held 5 bases outside the gene matches. The CDR3 DNA reads as TGCAGCGTTGAACTAGCGGGAGTACGTACCGGGGAGCTGTTTTTT. Its protein product is CSVELAGVRTGELFF.

In its sample, this clonotype was seen a few times. The chain recombines TRBV6-2 or TRBV6-3 with TRBJ2-7; TRBD2 matches 9 bases. V trimming: 0 bases; J trimming: 2 bases; junction bases outside the gene matches: 5. From germline, CDR1 is MNHEY and CDR2 SVGEGT. This CDR3 is built from 16 residues. The CDR3 spells CASSYSEAGGPYEQYF. The CDR3 DNA sequence: TGTGCCAGCAGTTACTCGGAGGCGGGAGGGCCCTACGAGCAGTACTTC.

The V gene is TRBV7-2, the J gene TRBJ1-3; D remains unclear. The germline V gene encodes CDR1 SGHTA and CDR2 FQGNSA. This CDR3 is built from 13 residues. Trimming shortened V by 0 bases and J by 8 bases, and 8 bases separated the two germline ends. CDR3 protein: CASSLATDYTIYF. CDR3 nucleotides: TGTGCCAGCAGCTTAGCGACGGACTACACCATATATTTT.

The chain uses TRBV19 and TRBJ2-7; 9 bases are shared with TRBD1. Germline CDR1 and CDR2: LNHDA and SQIVND (reference sequence). This CDR3 comprises 14 residues. The junction had 5 bases not matched to a gene; V was cut back by 3 bases and J by 5 bases. The CDR3: CASSMGQGWNEQYF. The CDR3, as DNA: TGTGCCAGTAGTATGGGACAGGGCTGGAACGAGCAGTACTTC.

This clonotype was observed a few times. In nucleotides, the CDR3 is TGTGCCAGCGGGCGGGAGTCCCACGAGCAGTACTTC. Protein: CASGRESHEQYF. V usage is TRBV2 and J usage is TRBJ2-7; TRBD2 aligns across 7 bases. This CDR3 has 12 residues. The germline gives CDR1 SNHLY, CDR2 FYNNEI. V shed 8 bases and J 5 bases; nucleotides not matched to a gene: 6.

This CDR3 is CSATLRVATEAFF. The CDR3, as DNA: TGCAGTGCCACACTCCGGGTGGCCACTGAAGCTTTCTTT. The chain couples TRBV20-1 to TRBJ1-1; D is unclear. V was pared by 6 bases and J by 4 bases, with 15 bases between. Germline values: CDR1 DFQATT, CDR2 SNEGSKA (reference sequence). The CDR3 is 13 amino acids.

This clonotype was seen only a few times. V usage is TRBV28 and J usage is TRBJ2-7, with 7 bases matching TRBD1. CDR1 is MDHEN, CDR2 SYDVKM, per germline. The V and J ends lost 5 bases and 12 bases, in that order; junction bases with no gene match: 7. The CDR3 is 11 residues long. Here the CDR3 reads CASSPGTAPYF. Written as DNA, the CDR3 is TGTGCCAGCAGTCCAGGGACAGCGCCGTACTTC.

This clonotype has just a few counts. The J gene is TRBJ2-3, the V gene TRBV10-3, with D possibly matching TRBD1 (5 bases). The V end was cut by 4 bases, the J end by 1 base, with 12 bases between. The CDR3 runs to 15 residues. Germline values: CDR1 ENHRY, CDR2 SYGVKD. CDR3 sequence reads: CAISAGLRGTDTQYF. DNA of the CDR3: TGTGCCATCAGTGCAGGGCTCCGGGGCACAGATACGCAGTATTTT.